The source of this T cell receptor (beta chain) is a study of blood T cell repertoires in COVID-19. The table came from immunoSEQ multiplex PCR; TCRdb's copy has only in-frame clones and leaves some out. The table records approximately 240,000 clones, roughly 88% of them present only once. The V end was cut by 7 bases, the J end by 1 base, with 16 bases between. Germline-derived CDR1 and CDR2 are LNHDA and SQIVND (reference sequence). The CDR3 contains 15 residues. The chain couples TRBV19 to TRBJ2-5, with TRBD2 as a possible D gene (6 bases). Source material: peripheral blood. The receptor was derived from a woman aged 40 to 55 who had recovered from COVID-19. CDR3 DNA: TGTGCCAGTACTACGGGTTCTAGCGCCCAAGAGACCCAGTACTTC. It is translated as CASTTGSSAQETQYF.